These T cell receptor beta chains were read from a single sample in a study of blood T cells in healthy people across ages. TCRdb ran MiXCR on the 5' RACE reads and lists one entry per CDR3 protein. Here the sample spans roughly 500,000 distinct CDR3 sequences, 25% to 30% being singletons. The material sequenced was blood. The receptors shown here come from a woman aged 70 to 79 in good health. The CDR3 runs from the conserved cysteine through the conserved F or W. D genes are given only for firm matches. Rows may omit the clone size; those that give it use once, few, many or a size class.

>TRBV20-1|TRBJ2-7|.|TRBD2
TGCAGTGCTTCCCCGGGACTAGCGGGGGGACCCTACGAGCAGTACTTC
CSASPGLAGGPYEQYF
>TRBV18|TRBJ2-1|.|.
TGTGCCAGCTCTTCCCAAGGAGAGGGGTATGAGCAGTTCTTC
CASSSQGEGYEQFF
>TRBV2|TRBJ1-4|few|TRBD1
TGTGCCAGCAGAAATCAGGGGGCAACTAATGAAAAACTGTTTTTT
CASRNQGATNEKLFF
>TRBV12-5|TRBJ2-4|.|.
TGTGCTAGTGGTTTGGGGAGGGCGGCCAAAAACATTCAGTACTTC
CASGLGRAAKNIQYF
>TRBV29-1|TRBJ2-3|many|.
TGCAGCGTTGATCCGGGGAGCACAGATACGCAGTATTTT
CSVDPGSTDTQYF
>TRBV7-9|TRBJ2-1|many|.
TGTGCCAGCAGCCCCCGTCATGAGCAGTTCTTC
CASSPRHEQFF
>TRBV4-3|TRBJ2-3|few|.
TGCGCCAGCAGCCCCGTGGCGGGGCTGGGAGATACGCAGTATTTT
CASSPVAGLGDTQYF
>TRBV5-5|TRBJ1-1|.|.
TGTGCCAGCAGCTCTCCCCTCACTGAAGCTTTCTTT
CASSSPLTEAFF
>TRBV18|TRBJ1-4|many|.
TGTGCCAGCTCACTTTTTGCCCCGGATCAGGCAAATGAAAAACTGTTTTTT
CASSLFAPDQANEKLFF
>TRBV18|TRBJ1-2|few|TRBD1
TGTGCCAGCTCACGTCCAGGGGGCGATGCCTATGGCTACACCTTC
CASSRPGGDAYGYTF
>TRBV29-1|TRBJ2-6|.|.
TGCAGCGTTGACCCTAGGGGGTCTAGCTCTGGGGCCAACGTCCTGACTTTC
CSVDPRGSSSGANVLTF
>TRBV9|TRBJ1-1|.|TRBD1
TGTGCCAGCAGCTTTTCAGGGGGCGCAGGCACTGAAGCTTTCTTT
CASSFSGGAGTEAFF
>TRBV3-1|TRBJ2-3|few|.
TGTGCCAGCAGCCAAGATGTCGGCTTCACAGATACGCAGTATTTT
CASSQDVGFTDTQYF
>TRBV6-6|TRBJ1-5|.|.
TGTGCCAGCAGTCCGACAGAGAATCAGCCCCAGCATTTT
CASSPTENQPQHF
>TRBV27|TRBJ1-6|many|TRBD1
TGTGCCAGCCCAGAGACGACAGGGGGTGATTCACCCCTCCACTTT
CASPETTGGDSPLHF
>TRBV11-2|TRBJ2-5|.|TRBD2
TGTGCCAGCAGCCCAGGTGGCGCGGGAGCTCCCGGGACCCAGTACTTC
CASSPGGAGAPGTQYF
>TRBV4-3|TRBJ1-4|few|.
TGCGCCAGCAGCCAAGATAAGGTTACAGCAACTAATGAAAAACTGTTTTTT
CASSQDKVTATNEKLFF
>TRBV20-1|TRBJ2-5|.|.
TGCAGTGCTAGAGATCTGCTGTACCAAGAGACCCAGTACTTC
CSARDLLYQETQYF
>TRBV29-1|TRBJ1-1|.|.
TGCAGCGCCAGGACCAGGGGGAACACTGAAGCTTTCTTT
CSARTRGNTEAFF
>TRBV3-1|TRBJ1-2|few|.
TGTGCCAGCAGCCAAGTTTTATATGGCTACACCTTC
CASSQVLYGYTF
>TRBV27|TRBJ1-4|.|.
TGTGCCAGCAGTTTGCAGAGGGGATGGGGTGAAAAACTGTTTTTT
CASSLQRGWGEKLFF
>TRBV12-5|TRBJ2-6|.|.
TGTGCTAGTGGTTTAATTTCTAGCTCTGGGGCCAACGTCCTGACTTTC
CASGLISSSGANVLTF
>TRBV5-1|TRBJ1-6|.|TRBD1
TGCGCCAGCAGCTTGGCCCTGACAGGGGGTGGGTATTCACCCCTCCACTTT
CASSLALTGGGYSPLHF
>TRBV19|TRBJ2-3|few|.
TGTGCCAGTAGAAGGGGAGTCGGGATGACAGATACGCAGTATTTT
CASRRGVGMTDTQYF
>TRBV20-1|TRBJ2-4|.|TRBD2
TGCAGTGCTACTAGCGGGGGGGCCGACAAAAACATTCAGTACTTC
CSATSGGADKNIQYF
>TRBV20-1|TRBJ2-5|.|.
TGCAGTGCTAGAGTTTTTGGCAGTAAGATAGAAGAGACCCAGTACTTC
CSARVFGSKIEETQYF
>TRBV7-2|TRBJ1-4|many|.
TGTGCCAGCAGTTTAGTGGGTAATGAAAAACTGTTTTTT
CASSLVGNEKLFF
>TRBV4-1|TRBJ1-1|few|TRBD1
TGCGCCAGCAGCCAAGTTGACAGGGAGAACACTGAAGCTTTCTTT
CASSQVDRENTEAFF
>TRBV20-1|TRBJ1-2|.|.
TGCAGTGCTACCCCTGACAGAAATTTCTATGGCTACACCTTC
CSATPDRNFYGYTF
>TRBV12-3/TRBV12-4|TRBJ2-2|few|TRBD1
TGTGCCAGCAGTTCCTCTCCGGGACAGGGGACCGGGGAGCTGTTTTTT
CASSSSPGQGTGELFF
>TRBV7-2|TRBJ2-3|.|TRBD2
TGTGCCAGCAGCATCATCCACCAGGGAGGGACGCAGTATTTT
CASSIIHQGGTQYF
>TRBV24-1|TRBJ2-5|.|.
TGTGCCACCAGTGTGGCCAGTGGGCCCCAAGAGACCCAGTACTTC
CATSVASGPQETQYF
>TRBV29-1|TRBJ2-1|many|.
TGCAGCGTTACCGGGAGGGGGCCACTCAATGAGCAGTTCTTC
CSVTGRGPLNEQFF
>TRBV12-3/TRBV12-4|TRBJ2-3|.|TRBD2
TGTGCCAGCAACGCCCGAACCGGGACTAGGTTTACCACAGATACGCAGTATTTT
CASNARTGTRFTTDTQYF
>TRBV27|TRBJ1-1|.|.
TGTGCCACCCAAGGCCTGAGGGGCTCAACAACTGAAGCTTTCTTT
CATQGLRGSTTEAFF
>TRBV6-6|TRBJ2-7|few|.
TGTGCCAGCAGTTACCTCCAGGGGGGTTACTACGAGCAGTACTTC
CASSYLQGGYYEQYF